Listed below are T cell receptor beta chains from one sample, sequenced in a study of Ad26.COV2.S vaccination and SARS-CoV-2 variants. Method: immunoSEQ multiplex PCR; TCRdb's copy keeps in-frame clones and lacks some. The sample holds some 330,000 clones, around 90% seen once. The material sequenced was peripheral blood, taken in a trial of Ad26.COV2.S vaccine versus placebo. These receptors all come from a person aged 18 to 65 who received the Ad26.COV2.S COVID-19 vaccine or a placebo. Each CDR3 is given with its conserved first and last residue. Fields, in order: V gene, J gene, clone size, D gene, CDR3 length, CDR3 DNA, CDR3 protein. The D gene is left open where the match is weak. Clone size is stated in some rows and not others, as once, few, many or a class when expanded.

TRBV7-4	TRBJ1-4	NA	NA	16	TGTGCCAGCAGCTGTAGTCGGGGCAGAGGGGACGAAAAACTGTTTTTT	CASSCSRGRGDEKLFF
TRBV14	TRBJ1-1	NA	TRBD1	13	TGTGCCAGCAGCCTCCCTGGGACAGCTGAAGCTTTCTTT	CASSLPGTAEAFF
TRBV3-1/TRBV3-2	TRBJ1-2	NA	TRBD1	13	TGTGCCAGCAGCCGGGACAGGGCAGATGGCTACACCTTC	CASSRDRADGYTF
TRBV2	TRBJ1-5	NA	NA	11	TGTGCCAGCAGTAATACGCAGCCCCAGCATTTT	CASSNTQPQHF
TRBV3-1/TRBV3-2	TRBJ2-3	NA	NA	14	TGTGCCAGCAGCCTACGAGCTAGCACAGATACGCAGTATTTT	CASSLRASTDTQYF
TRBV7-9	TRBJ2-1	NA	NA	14	TGTGCCAGCAGCTTATATGGGGGAGTGAATGAGCAGTTCTTC	CASSLYGGVNEQFF
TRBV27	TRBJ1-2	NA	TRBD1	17	TGTGCCAGCAGCCCCGGGACAGGGGATTTTTTCCGCTATGGCTACACCTTC	CASSPGTGDFFRYGYTF
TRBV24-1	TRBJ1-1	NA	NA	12	TGTGCCACCAGTGATCCGCAGGGGAAGGCTTTCTTT	CATSDPQGKAFF
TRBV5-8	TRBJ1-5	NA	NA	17	TGTGCCAGCAGCTATACCTACCAGGGCTGGGGGAATCAGCCCCAGCATTTT	CASSYTYQGWGNQPQHF
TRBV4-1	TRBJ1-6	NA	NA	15	TGCGCCAGCAGCCAAGTGACAGTGCCAAATTCACCCCTCCACTTT	CASSQVTVPNSPLHF
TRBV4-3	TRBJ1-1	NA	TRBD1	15	TGCGCCAGCAGCTTGTGGGACAGGGAGAACACTGAAGCTTTCTTT	CASSLWDRENTEAFF
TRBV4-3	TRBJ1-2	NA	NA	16	TGCGCCAGCAGCCAAGAAATAATGTTGCCAGCTTATGGCTACACCTTC	CASSQEIMLPAYGYTF
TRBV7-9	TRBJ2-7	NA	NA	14	TGTGCCAGCAGCTTCGGACACGGTCAAGGCGAGCAGTACTTC	CASSFGHGQGEQYF
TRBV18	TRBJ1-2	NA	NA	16	TGTGCCAGCTCACCTAGGCCGGGAGAGGCTAACTATGGCTACACCTTC	CASSPRPGEANYGYTF
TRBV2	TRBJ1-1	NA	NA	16	TGTGCCAGCAGACTTACTCCAGACGGGCCGAACACTGAAGCTTTCTTT	CASRLTPDGPNTEAFF
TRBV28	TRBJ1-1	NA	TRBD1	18	TGTGCCAGCAGTTTTTATCTCGGGCAGGGGGCGTCGAACACTGAAGCTTTCTTT	CASSFYLGQGASNTEAFF
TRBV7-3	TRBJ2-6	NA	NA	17	TGTGCCAGCAGCTTAGCGGGACCGAGCTCTGGGGCCAACGTCCTGACTTTC	CASSLAGPSSGANVLTF
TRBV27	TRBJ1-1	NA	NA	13	TGTGCCAGCAGTTTAGGGGGATCCACTGAAGCTTTCTTT	CASSLGGSTEAFF
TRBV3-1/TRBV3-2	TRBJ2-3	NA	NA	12	TGTGCCAGCAGCCGCCCCGGCACCTCGGAGTATTTT	CASSRPGTSEYF
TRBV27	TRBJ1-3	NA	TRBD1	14	TGTGCCAGCAGAAACCTCGGACAGGGGGACACCATATATTTT	CASRNLGQGDTIYF
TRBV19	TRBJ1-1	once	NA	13	TGTGCCAGTAGGTCTGTAGAGAACACTGAAGCTTTCTTT	CASRSVENTEAFF
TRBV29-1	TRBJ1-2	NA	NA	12	TGCAGCGTTGAACTCCCAGGCAGAGGCTACACCTTC	CSVELPGRGYTF
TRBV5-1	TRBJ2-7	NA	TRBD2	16	TGCGCCAGCAGCTTGTCAAGCGGGGGGGCCTCGTACGAGCAGTACTTC	CASSLSSGGASYEQYF
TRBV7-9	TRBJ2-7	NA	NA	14	TGTGCCAGCAGCCCCTCCGGGGGCCCCTACGAGCAGTACTTC	CASSPSGGPYEQYF
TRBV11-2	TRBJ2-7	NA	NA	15	TGTGCCAGCAGCTTAGACAAGAGGATCTCCTACGAGCAGTACTTC	CASSLDKRISYEQYF
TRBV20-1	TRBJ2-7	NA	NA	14	TGCAGTGCTAGTGGGGCAGACTCATCCTACGAGCAGTACTTC	CSASGADSSYEQYF
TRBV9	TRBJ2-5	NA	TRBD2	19	TGTGCCAGCAGCTCGAATAACGGGACTAGCGGGAGGGCCCATGAGACCCAGTACTTC	CASSSNNGTSGRAHETQYF
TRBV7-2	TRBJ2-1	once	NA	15	TGTGCCAGCAGCGCCTCTGGTGGGACCTACAATGAGCAGTTCTTC	CASSASGGTYNEQFF
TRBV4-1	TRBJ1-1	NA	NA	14	TGCGCCAGCAGCCTGACAGAGCCCAACACTGAAGCTTTCTTT	CASSLTEPNTEAFF
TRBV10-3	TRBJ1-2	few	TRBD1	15	TGTGCCCTACGAGGTTCTGGGACAGGGGAGGGAGGCTACACCTTC	CALRGSGTGEGGYTF
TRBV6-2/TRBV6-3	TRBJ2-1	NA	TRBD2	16	TGTGCCAGCAGTTACTTAGCGGGGCCCTCCTACAATGAGCAGTTCTTC	CASSYLAGPSYNEQFF
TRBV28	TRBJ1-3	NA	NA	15	TGTGCCAGCAGTGGATGGCAGGAGCTGGGAAACACCATATATTTT	CASSGWQELGNTIYF
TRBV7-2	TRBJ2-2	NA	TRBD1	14	TGTGCCAGCAGCTTGACAGGGGGCCCCGGGGAGCTGTTTTTT	CASSLTGGPGELFF
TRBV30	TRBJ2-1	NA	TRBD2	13	TGTGCCTGGAGTGTCCCCGGGAGGGCCGAAGGGTTCTTC	CAWSVPGRAEGFF
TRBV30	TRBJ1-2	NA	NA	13	TGTGCCTGGAGTCTGGGGGGGGCGGTTGGCTACACCTTC	CAWSLGGAVGYTF
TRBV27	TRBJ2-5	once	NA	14	TGTGCCAGCCAGGCGGTGGCAGAGGAAGAGACCCAGTACTTC	CASQAVAEEETQYF
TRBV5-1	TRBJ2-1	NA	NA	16	TGCGCCAGCAGCCCCCCGGGAGTAGCGGCTTACAATGAGCAGTTCTTC	CASSPPGVAAYNEQFF
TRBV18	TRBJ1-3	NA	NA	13	TGTGCCAGCTCACCGGCAAGGGAAAACACCATATATTTT	CASSPARENTIYF